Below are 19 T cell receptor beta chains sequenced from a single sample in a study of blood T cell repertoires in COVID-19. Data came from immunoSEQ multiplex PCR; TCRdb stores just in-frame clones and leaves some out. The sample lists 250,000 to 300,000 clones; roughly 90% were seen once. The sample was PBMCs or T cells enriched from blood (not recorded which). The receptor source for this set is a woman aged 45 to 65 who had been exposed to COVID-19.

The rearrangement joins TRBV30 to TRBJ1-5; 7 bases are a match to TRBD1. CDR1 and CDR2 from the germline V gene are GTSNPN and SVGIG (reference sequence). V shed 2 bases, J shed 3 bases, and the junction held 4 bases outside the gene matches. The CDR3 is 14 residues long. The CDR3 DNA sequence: TGTGCCTGGAGTAAGACAGGGTTCAATCAGCCCCAGCATTTT. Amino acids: CAWSKTGFNQPQHF.

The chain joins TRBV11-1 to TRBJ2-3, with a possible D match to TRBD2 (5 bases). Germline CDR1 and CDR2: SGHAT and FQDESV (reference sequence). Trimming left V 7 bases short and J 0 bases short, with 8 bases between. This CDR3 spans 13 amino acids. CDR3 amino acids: CASKEGSTDTQYF. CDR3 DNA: TGTGCCAGCAAAGAGGGTAGCACAGATACGCAGTATTTT.

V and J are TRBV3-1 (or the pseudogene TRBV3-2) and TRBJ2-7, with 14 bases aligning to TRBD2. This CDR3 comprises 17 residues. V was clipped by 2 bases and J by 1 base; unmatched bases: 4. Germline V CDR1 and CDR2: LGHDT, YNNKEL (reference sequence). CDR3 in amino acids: CASSQPTSGGASYEQYF. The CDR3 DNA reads TGTGCCAGCAGCCAACCGACTAGCGGGGGGGCATCCTACGAGCAGTACTTC.

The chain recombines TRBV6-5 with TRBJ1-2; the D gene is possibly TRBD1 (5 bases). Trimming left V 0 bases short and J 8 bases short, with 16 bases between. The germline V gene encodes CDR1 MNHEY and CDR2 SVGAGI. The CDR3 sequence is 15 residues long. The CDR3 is CASSYSGLGSYGYTF. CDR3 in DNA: TGTGCCAGCAGTTACTCGGGACTAGGATCTTACGGCTACACCTTC.

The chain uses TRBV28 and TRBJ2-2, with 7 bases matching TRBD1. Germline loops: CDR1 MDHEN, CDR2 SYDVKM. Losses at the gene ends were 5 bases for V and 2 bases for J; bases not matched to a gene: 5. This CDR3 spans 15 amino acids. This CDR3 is CASSLTGRNTGELFF. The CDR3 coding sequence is TGTGCCAGCAGTCTGACAGGGAGAAACACCGGGGAGCTGTTTTTT.

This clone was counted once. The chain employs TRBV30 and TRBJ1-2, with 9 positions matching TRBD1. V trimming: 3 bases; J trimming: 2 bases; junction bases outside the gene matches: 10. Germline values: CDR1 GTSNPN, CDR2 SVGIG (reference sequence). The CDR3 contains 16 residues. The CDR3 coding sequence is TGTGCCTGGAGCGGAGTCAACAGGGGGCGAAACTATGGCTACACCTTC. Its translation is CAWSGVNRGRNYGYTF.

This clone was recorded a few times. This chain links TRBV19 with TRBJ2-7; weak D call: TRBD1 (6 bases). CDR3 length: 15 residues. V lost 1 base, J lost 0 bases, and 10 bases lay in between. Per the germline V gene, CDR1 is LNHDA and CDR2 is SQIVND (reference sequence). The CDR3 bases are TGTGCCAGTAGTATAGCCCCCAGGGGCTCCTACGAGCAGTACTTC. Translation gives CASSIAPRGSYEQYF.

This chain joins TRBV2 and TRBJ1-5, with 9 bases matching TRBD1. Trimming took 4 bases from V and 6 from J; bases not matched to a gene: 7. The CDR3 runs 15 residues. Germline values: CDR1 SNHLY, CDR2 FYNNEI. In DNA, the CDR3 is TGTGCCAGCAGTGTTCGAGGACAGGGGCTTCAGCCCCAGCATTTT. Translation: CASSVRGQGLQPQHF.

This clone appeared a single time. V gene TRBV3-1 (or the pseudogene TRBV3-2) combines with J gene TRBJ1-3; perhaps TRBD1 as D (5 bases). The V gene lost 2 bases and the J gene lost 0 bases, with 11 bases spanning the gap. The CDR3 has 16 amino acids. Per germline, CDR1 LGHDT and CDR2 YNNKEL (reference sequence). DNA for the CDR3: TGTGCCAGCAGCCAATCGGGGGGAGGCTCTGGAAACACCATATATTTT. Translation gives CASSQSGGGSGNTIYF.

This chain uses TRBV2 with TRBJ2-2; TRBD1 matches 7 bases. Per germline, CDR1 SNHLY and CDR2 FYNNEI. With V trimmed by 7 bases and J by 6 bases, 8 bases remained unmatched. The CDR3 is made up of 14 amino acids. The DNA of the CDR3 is TGTGCCAGCAAGAAGGGGGCGGACGCCGGGGAGCTGTTTTTT. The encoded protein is CASKKGADAGELFF.

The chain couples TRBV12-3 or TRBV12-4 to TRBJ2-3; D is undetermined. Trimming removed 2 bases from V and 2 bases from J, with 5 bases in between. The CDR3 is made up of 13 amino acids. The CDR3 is CASSLIITDTQYF. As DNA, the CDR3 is TGTGCCAGCAGTTTAATAATCACAGATACGCAGTATTTT.

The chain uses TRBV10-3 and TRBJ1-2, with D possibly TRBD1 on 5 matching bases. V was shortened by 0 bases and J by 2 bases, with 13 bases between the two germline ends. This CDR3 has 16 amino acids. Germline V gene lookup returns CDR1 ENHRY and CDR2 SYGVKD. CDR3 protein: CAISESPIGGNYGYTF. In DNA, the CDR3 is TGTGCCATCAGTGAGTCTCCTATCGGGGGAAACTATGGCTACACCTTC.

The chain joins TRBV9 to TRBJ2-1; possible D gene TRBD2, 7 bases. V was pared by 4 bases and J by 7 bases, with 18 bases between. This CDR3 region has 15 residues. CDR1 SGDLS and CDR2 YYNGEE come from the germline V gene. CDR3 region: CASSPGGGAENEQFF. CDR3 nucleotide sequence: TGTGCCAGCAGCCCCGGCGGGGGCGCGGAGAATGAGCAGTTCTTC.

In DNA, the CDR3 is TGTGCCAGCATGGAGGGGGCGAATCAGCCCCAGCATTTT. Protein: CASMEGANQPQHF. The chain joins TRBV6-5 to TRBJ1-5, with 7 bases fitting TRBD1. Per the germline V gene, CDR1 is MNHEY and CDR2 is SVGAGI. Losses at the gene ends were 7 bases for V and 4 bases for J; bases not matched to a gene: 4. The CDR3 is 13 amino acids.

For the CDR3, the DNA is TGTGCCATCAGTGAGTCCAGACTACTAGCGGGGGGGCATGGTGAGCAGTTCTTC. Amino acids: CAISESRLLAGGHGEQFF. This chain uses TRBV10-3 with TRBJ2-1; 13 nucleotides agree with TRBD2. This CDR3 is built from 18 residues. Germline loops: CDR1 ENHRY, CDR2 SYGVKD. Trimming at V came to 0 bases and at J to 9 bases, leaving 11 bases not matched to a gene.

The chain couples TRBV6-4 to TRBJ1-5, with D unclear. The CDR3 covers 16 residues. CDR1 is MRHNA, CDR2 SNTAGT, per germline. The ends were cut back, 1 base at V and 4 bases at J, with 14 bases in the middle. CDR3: CASSDLRMRGNQPQHF. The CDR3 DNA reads TGTGCCAGCAGTGACTTGCGGATGCGAGGGAATCAGCCCCAGCATTTT.

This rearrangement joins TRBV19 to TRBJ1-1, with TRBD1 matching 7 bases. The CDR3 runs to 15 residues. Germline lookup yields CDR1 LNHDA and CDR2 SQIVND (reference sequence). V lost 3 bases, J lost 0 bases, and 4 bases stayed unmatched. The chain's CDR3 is CASSIRTGMNTEAFF. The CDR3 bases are TGTGCCAGTAGTATCCGGACAGGAATGAACACTGAAGCTTTCTTT.

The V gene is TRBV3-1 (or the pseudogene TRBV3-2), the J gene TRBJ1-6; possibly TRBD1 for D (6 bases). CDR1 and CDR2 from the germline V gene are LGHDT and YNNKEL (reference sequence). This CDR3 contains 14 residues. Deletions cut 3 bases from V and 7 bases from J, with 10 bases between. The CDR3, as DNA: TGTGCCAGCAGCCAGGGACAAAGAAATTCACCCCTCCACTTT. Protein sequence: CASSQGQRNSPLHF.

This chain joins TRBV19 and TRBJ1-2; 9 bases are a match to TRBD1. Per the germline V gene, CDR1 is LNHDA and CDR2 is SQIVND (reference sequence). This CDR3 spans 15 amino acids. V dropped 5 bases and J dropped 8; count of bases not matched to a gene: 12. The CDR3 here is CASSPKMGQGFGYTF. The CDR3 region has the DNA TGTGCCAGTAGTCCAAAGATGGGACAGGGATTCGGCTACACCTTC. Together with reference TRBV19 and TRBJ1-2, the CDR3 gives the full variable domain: DGGITQSPKYLFRKEGQNVTLSCEQNLNHDAMYWYRQDPGQGLRLIYYSQIVNDFQKGDIAEGYSVSREKKESFPLTVTSAQKNPTAFYLCASSPKMGQGFGYTFGSGTRLTVV.